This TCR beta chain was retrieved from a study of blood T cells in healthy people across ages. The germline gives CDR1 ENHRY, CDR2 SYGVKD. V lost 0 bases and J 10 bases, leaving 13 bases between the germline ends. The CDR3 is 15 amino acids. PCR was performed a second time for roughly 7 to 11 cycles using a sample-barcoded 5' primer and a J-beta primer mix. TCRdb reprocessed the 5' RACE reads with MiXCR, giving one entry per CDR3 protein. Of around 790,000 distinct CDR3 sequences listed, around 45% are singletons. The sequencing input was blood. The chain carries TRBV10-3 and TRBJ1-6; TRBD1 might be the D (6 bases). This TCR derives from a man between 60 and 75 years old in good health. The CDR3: CAISESDSVRSPLHF. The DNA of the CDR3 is TGTGCCATCAGTGAGTCGGACAGCGTGAGGTCACCCCTCCACTTT.